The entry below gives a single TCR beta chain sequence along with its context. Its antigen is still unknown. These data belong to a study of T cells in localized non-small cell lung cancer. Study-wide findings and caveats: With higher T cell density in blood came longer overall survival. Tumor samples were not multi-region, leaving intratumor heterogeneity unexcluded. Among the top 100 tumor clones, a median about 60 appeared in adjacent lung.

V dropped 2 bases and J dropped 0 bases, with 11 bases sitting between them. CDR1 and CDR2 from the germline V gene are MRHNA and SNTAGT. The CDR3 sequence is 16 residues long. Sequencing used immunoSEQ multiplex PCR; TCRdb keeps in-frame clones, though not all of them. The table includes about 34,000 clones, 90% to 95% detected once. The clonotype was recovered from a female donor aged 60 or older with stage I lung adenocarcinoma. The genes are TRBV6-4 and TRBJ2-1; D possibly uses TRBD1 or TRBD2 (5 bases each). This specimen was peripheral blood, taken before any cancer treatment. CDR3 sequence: CASSDDSGSSYNEQFF. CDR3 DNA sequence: TGTGCCAGCAGTGACGACAGCGGCTCCTCCTACAATGAGCAGTTCTTC.